These 20 T cell receptor beta chains were all obtained from the same sample, sequenced in a study of monozygotic twins with inflammatory bowel disease (dated by TCRdb to the late 2010s). The library was produced with 5' RACE. Instrument used: Illumina HiSeq 2500. The reads were reprocessed in TCRdb, with one entry per CDR3 protein sequence and no accompanying DNA. This sample's table has entries for approximately 160,000 distinct CDR3 sequences. Approximately 3% of the sample is held by the ten biggest clonotypes. Sequenced input: blood. These TCRs come from a human donor with ulcerative colitis or Crohn's disease, or a healthy co-twin of an affected twin (not recorded which).

V usage is TRBV3-1 and J usage is TRBJ2-2; without DNA, the TCRdb call of TRBD2 cannot be checked. Germline values: CDR1 LGHDT, CDR2 YNNKEL (reference sequence). The CDR3 contains 17 residues. The CDR3 sequence: CASSQVSGTSNTGELFF.

CDR3 amino acids: CATLLAGSTYNEQFF. This chain joins TRBV19 and TRBJ2-1; as DNA is missing, the TRBD2 call by TCRdb cannot be tested. Germline V gene sequence: CDR1 LNHDA, CDR2 SQIVND (reference sequence). The CDR3 is 15 amino acids.

This chain uses TRBV2 with TRBJ1-5. This CDR3 region has 18 residues. CDR1 is SNHLY, CDR2 FYNNEI, per germline. The CDR3: CASSESAGRPFSNQPQHF.

V is TRBV20-1 and J is TRBJ2-5; without DNA, the TCRdb call of TRBD2 cannot be checked. The CDR3 is made up of 14 amino acids. Germline values: CDR1 DFQATT, CDR2 SNEGSKA (reference sequence). This CDR3 is CSARGSIGRETQYF.

The chain carries TRBV20-1 and TRBJ2-7; the D call of TRBD1 rests on TCRdb alone, since no DNA is present to check it. This CDR3 region has 13 residues. Germline V gene lookup returns CDR1 DFQATT and CDR2 SNEGSKA (reference sequence). CDR3: CSAWTGVSGEQYF.

The CDR3 reads CAVGRTTPAYNEQFF. This rearrangement joins TRBV19 to TRBJ2-1; absent DNA, TCRdb's TRBD1 call cannot be checked. The CDR3 loop spans 15 amino acids. Per germline, CDR1 LNHDA and CDR2 SQIVND (reference sequence).

V gene TRBV6-2 or TRBV6-3 combines with J gene TRBJ2-1; no DNA is available, so the TRBD2 call from TCRdb remains unchecked. The CDR3 has 17 residues. Germline CDR1 and CDR2: MNHEY and SVGEGT. The CDR3 spells CASSPNPSGVHWNEQFF.

The chain links TRBV6-1 to TRBJ2-2; TCRdb lists TRBD2, though no DNA is available to test this call. The CDR3 covers 15 residues. Germline V gene lookup returns CDR1 MNHNS and CDR2 SASEGT. CDR3 region: CASLGGLAKTGELFF.

The chain links TRBV5-1 to TRBJ2-1; lacking DNA, the TRBD1 call made by TCRdb goes unchecked. The CDR3 contains 16 residues. CDR1 is SGHRS, CDR2 YFSETQ, per germline. The CDR3 spells CASSLVHPLGGNEQFF.

CDR3: CASSLVGAWRLAGAREQFF. The chain joins TRBV11-2 to TRBJ2-1; TCRdb returns TRBD2, unconfirmable since there is no DNA. CDR3 length equals 19 residues. The germline V gene encodes CDR1 SGHAT and CDR2 FQNNGV.

The chain joins TRBV5-1 to TRBJ2-7. Germline V gives CDR1 SGHRS, CDR2 YFSETQ. CDR3 length: 14 residues. The CDR3 sequence: CASSSMQGLYEQYF.

The J gene is TRBJ2-7, the V gene TRBV6-5. The CDR3 length is 15 residues. The V gene's germline CDR1 is MNHEY and CDR2 SVGAGI. The CDR3 sequence is CASSYRGPSSYEQYF.

V gene TRBV7-3 combines with J gene TRBJ1-1; TCRdb lists TRBD1, though no DNA is available to test this call. There are 20 residues in the CDR3. The germline CDR1 and CDR2 sequences are SGHTA and FQGTGA. The CDR3 here is CASGFPRAPRGRGRKVGAFF.

This chain connects TRBV11-3 to TRBJ2-2. The length of the CDR3 is 14 residues. Germline V gives CDR1 SGHNT, CDR2 YENEEA. The CDR3 region is CASSSSPNTGELFF.

CDR3 protein: CAISESLAKASGANVLTF. The chain employs TRBV10-3 and TRBJ2-6. The CDR3 sequence is 18 residues long. The germline V gene encodes CDR1 ENHRY and CDR2 SYGVKD.

This chain joins TRBV10-3 and TRBJ2-3. Germline V gene lookup returns CDR1 ENHRY and CDR2 SYGVKD. This CDR3 has 11 amino acids. This CDR3 reads CAISDLDTQYF.

The rearrangement uses TRBV5-1 and TRBJ2-1. The CDR3 runs 13 residues. Germline V lookup: CDR1 SGHRS, CDR2 YFSETQ. CDR3 amino acids: CASSRSGNNEQFF.

The chain carries TRBV27 and TRBJ1-5; TCRdb gives TRBD1 as the D gene, but with no DNA this cannot be confirmed. Germline V gene lookup returns CDR1 MNHEY and CDR2 SMNVEV (reference sequence). The CDR3 length is 14 residues. This CDR3 reads CASSLRGSNQPQHF.

The V and J genes are TRBV20-1 and TRBJ2-1; there is no DNA to check the TCRdb D call of TRBD2. Germline CDR1 and CDR2: DFQATT and SNEGSKA (reference sequence). The CDR3 spans 14 residues. CDR3 sequence reads: CSARTFSGGNEQFF.

The gene calls are TRBV7-9 and TRBJ1-2. The germline V gene encodes CDR1 SEHNR and CDR2 FQNEAQ (reference sequence). This CDR3 is 12 amino acids long. The CDR3 is CASGTNNHGYTF.